These 22 T cell receptor beta chains came from one sample sequenced in a study of T cell responses to AZD1222 COVID-19 vaccine. The table came from immunoSEQ multiplex PCR; TCRdb's copy has only in-frame clones and leaves some out. The sample lists about 110,000 clones; 70% to 90% were seen once. This specimen consisted of peripheral blood, obtained 28 days after the second AZD1222 dose. These receptors were collected from an adult who received the AZD1222 COVID-19 vaccine.

The J gene is TRBJ1-1, the V gene TRBV25-1; D is perhaps TRBD1 (5 bases). The germline V gene has CDR1 MGHDK and CDR2 SYGVNS. Trimming shortened V by 2 bases and J by 5 bases, and 18 bases separated the two germline ends. CDR3 size: 16 residues. The CDR3, as DNA: TGTGCCAGCAGTGAAGGGCAGGGAGTCACGTCGACTGAAGCTTTCTTT. Its protein is CASSEGQGVTSTEAFF.

The V gene is TRBV4-3, the J gene TRBJ1-3; 7 nucleotides align to TRBD1. Per the germline V gene, CDR1 is LGHNA and CDR2 is YSLEER. CDR3 length: 14 amino acids. The junction had 7 bases not matched to a gene; V was cut back by 7 bases and J by 4 bases. DNA of the CDR3: TGCGCCAGCATTGCAGGGACAGAAGGAAACACCATATATTTT. This sequence encodes CASIAGTEGNTIYF.

The V and J genes are TRBV3-1 (or the pseudogene TRBV3-2) and TRBJ2-1; D uncertain. The V gene's germline CDR1 is LGHDT and CDR2 YNNKEL (reference sequence). V was shortened by 4 bases and J by 8 bases, with 18 bases between the two germline ends. This CDR3 has 15 residues. The CDR3, as DNA: TGTGCCAGCAGCCGCCGGCTGGCAAGCCTTTATGAGCAGTTCTTC. It is translated as CASSRRLASLYEQFF.

The V gene is TRBV9, the J gene TRBJ2-1; 8 bases fit TRBD2. Per the germline V gene, CDR1 is SGDLS and CDR2 is YYNGEE. The length of the CDR3 is 18 residues. The V segment lost 3 bases and the J segment 0 bases; nucleotides outside the gene matches: 11. The CDR3 loop reads CASSESAGGPASYNEQFF. The CDR3 nucleotides are TGTGCCAGCAGCGAGAGCGCGGGGGGTCCTGCCTCCTACAATGAGCAGTTCTTC.

The chain joins TRBV11-2 to TRBJ2-7, with 8 bases lining up with TRBD1. Per the germline V gene, CDR1 is SGHAT and CDR2 is FQNNGV. V gave up 5 bases and J gave up 1 base; unmatched junction bases: 4. This CDR3 contains 14 residues. The CDR3 DNA is TGTGCCAGCAGCGACAGGGGTCTATCCTACGAGCAGTACTTC. Protein sequence: CASSDRGLSYEQYF.

V usage is TRBV4-1 and J usage is TRBJ1-5; D is uncertain. The germline V and J ends were trimmed by 4 bases and 0 bases, with 16 bases remaining between them. The CDR3 covers 17 residues. The germline gives CDR1 MGHRA, CDR2 YSYEKL. The CDR3 sequence: CASSPPLASYSNQPQHF. CDR3 DNA: TGCGCCAGCAGCCCCCCCTTAGCCTCTTATAGCAATCAGCCCCAGCATTTT.

The V and J genes are TRBV5-4 and TRBJ1-2; 10 nucleotides line up with TRBD1. The trim removed 1 base at V and 5 bases at J, leaving 2 bases unmatched. From germline, CDR1 is SGHNT and CDR2 YYREEE (reference sequence). The CDR3 totals 14 residues. CDR3 residues: CASSLQGQGYGYTF. The CDR3, as DNA: TGTGCCAGCAGCTTGCAGGGACAGGGGTATGGCTACACCTTC.

DNA of the CDR3: TGTGCCAGCAGTTTAGCAGGGACCAATCAGCCCCAGCATTTT. Translated, it gives CASSLAGTNQPQHF. This sequence joins TRBV27 and TRBJ1-5; D perhaps matches TRBD1 (5 bases). With 2 bases removed from V and 3 bases from J, the gap between germline ends came to 8 bases. Germline V gives CDR1 MNHEY, CDR2 SMNVEV (reference sequence). The CDR3 sequence is 14 residues long.

The J gene is TRBJ2-5, the V gene TRBV5-8, with a possible D match to TRBD1 (6 bases). CDR1 and CDR2 from the germline V gene are SGHTS and YDEGEE. V lost 9 bases, J lost 5 bases, and 20 bases lay in between. The CDR3 totals 14 residues. CDR3 sequence (DNA): TGTGCCAACCCGACGATACAGGGAGCGGAGACCCAGTACTTC. Protein sequence: CANPTIQGAETQYF.

This clone appeared a single time. The rearrangement uses TRBV29-1 and TRBJ2-3; D assignment may be TRBD1 or TRBD2 (5 bases each). V gave up 2 bases and J gave up 4 bases, with 7 bases separating them. The germline V gene has CDR1 SQVTM and CDR2 ANQGSEA. This CDR3 has 12 residues. The CDR3 DNA is TGCAGCGTTGAAACGGGGCCAGATACGCAGTATTTT. Translating it yields CSVETGPDTQYF.

The chain joins TRBV6-5 to TRBJ2-7; TRBD1 agrees at 10 bases. CDR1 is MNHEY and CDR2 is SVGAGI in the germline V gene. The CDR3 runs to 13 residues. The J segment lost 3 bases and the V segment lost 4 bases, leaving 0 bases of the junction unmatched. CDR3: CASSWDRGYEQYF. CDR3 DNA sequence: TGTGCCAGCAGTTGGGACAGGGGCTACGAGCAGTACTTC.

The chain has TRBV29-1 and TRBJ1-2; D is undetermined. Trimming pared 4 bases from V and 0 bases from J, leaving 18 bases between. The germline V gene has CDR1 SQVTM and CDR2 ANQGSEA. The CDR3 sequence is 16 residues long. The CDR3 region is CSVVSRGNSANYGYTF. As DNA, the CDR3 is TGCAGCGTTGTATCGAGAGGCAACTCAGCTAACTATGGCTACACCTTC.

The CDR3 coding sequence is TGTGCCAGCAGTTACCGTCAGCATAGCAATCAGCCCCAGCATTTT. Amino acid sequence: CASSYRQHSNQPQHF. J is TRBJ1-5 and V is TRBV6-5; the D is unclear. The germline V gene encodes CDR1 MNHEY and CDR2 SVGAGI. Trimming cost V 2 bases and J 0 bases, with 8 bases left between them. The CDR3 has 15 residues.

This chain connects TRBV29-1 to TRBJ2-1, with TRBD2 matching 7 bases. The CDR3 loop spans 17 amino acids. V shed 5 bases, J shed 8 bases, and the junction held 21 bases outside the gene matches. The germline V gene encodes CDR1 SQVTM and CDR2 ANQGSEA. The CDR3 reads CSVPQLIGRERGYEQFF. The DNA of the CDR3 is TGCAGCGTTCCCCAGCTTATCGGGCGGGAGCGGGGCTATGAGCAGTTCTTC.

The chain joins TRBV30 to TRBJ2-2, with TRBD2 as a possible D gene (5 bases). CDR3 size: 14 residues. From germline, CDR1 is GTSNPN and CDR2 SVGIG (reference sequence). V lost 5 bases to trimming and J lost 6 bases, with 16 bases between them. The CDR3 here is CAWGPPSGAGELFF. The CDR3 coding sequence is TGTGCCTGGGGCCCCCCCTCCGGGGCCGGGGAGCTGTTTTTT. The full variable domain, with the rest looked up from reference TRBV30 and TRBJ2-2, is SQTIHQWPATLVQPVGSPLSLECTVEGTSNPNLYWYRQAAGRGLQLLFYSVGIGQISSEVPQNLSASRPQDRQFILSSKKLLLSDSGFYLCAWGPPSGAGELFFGEGSRLTVL.

The rearrangement uses TRBV5-5 and TRBJ1-2; TRBD1 aligns across 7 bases. CDR3 length equals 14 residues. Germline V gene sequence: CDR1 SGHKS, CDR2 YYEKEE (reference sequence). The V segment lost 5 bases and the J segment 3 bases; nucleotides outside the gene matches: 7. The CDR3, as DNA: TGTGCCAGCAGTCAACAGGGGTGGGACTATGGCTACACCTTC. It is translated as CASSQQGWDYGYTF.

This rearrangement joins TRBV27 to TRBJ1-2, with a possible D match to TRBD1 (5 bases). V lost 5 bases to trimming and J lost 2 bases, with 15 bases between them. This CDR3 contains 15 residues. Germline V gives CDR1 MNHEY, CDR2 SMNVEV (reference sequence). The CDR3 nucleotides are TGTGCCAGCAGTCCCGGGGCCAGACTCAACTATGGCTACACCTTC. It yields the protein CASSPGARLNYGYTF.

This sequence joins TRBV7-9 and TRBJ1-1; TRBD1 aligns across 7 bases. The ends lost 0 bases at V and 1 base at J; junction bases unmatched: 5. CDR1 and CDR2 from the germline V gene are SEHNR and FQNEAQ (reference sequence). This CDR3 has 16 amino acids. The CDR3 DNA sequence: TGTGCCAGCAGCTTAGCTTTCGGGACAGAGAACACTGAAGCTTTCTTT. Amino acids: CASSLAFGTENTEAFF.

This chain uses TRBV19 with TRBJ2-1; D might be TRBD1 (6 bases). There are 16 residues in the CDR3. The germline V gene has CDR1 LNHDA and CDR2 SQIVND (reference sequence). V lost 0 bases and J lost 0, with 9 bases in between. CDR3: CASSIDLGGSYNEQFF. The DNA of the CDR3 is TGTGCCAGTAGTATAGATTTAGGGGGCTCCTACAATGAGCAGTTCTTC.

The chain joins TRBV19 to TRBJ2-3; tentatively, D is TRBD1 (5 bases). The CDR3 is 15 amino acids. CDR1 LNHDA and CDR2 SQIVND come from the germline V gene (reference sequence). V was pared by 1 base and J by 1 base, with 9 bases between. CDR3 DNA: TGTGCCAGTAGTATAGCCAAAGGGGGCACAGATACGCAGTATTTT. Protein sequence: CASSIAKGGTDTQYF.

The chain couples TRBV27 to TRBJ2-7, with 9 bases aligning to TRBD2. CDR1 and CDR2 (germline): MNHEY, SMNVEV (reference sequence). With V trimmed by 6 bases and J by 5 bases, 8 bases remained unmatched. CDR3 size: 14 residues. CDR3 sequence: CASSSTAGGDEQYF. The CDR3 DNA reads TGTGCCAGCAGCTCAACAGCGGGAGGAGACGAGCAGTACTTC.

The V gene is TRBV20-1, the J gene TRBJ2-1; maybe TRBD2 (6 bases). The CDR3 loop spans 11 amino acids. The V and J ends lost 3 bases and 9 bases respectively, with 9 bases between them. CDR1 is DFQATT, CDR2 SNEGSKA, per germline (reference sequence). CDR3 amino acids: CSASGSGEQFF. The CDR3 nucleotides read TGCAGTGCTAGCGGGAGTGGTGAGCAGTTCTTC.